These 17 T cell receptor beta chains were sequenced from one sample in a study of blood T cells in healthy people across ages. For the second PCR, which ran for about 7 to 12 cycles, a sample-barcoded 5' primer and a J-beta primer mix were used. TCRdb redid the calling of the 5' RACE reads with MiXCR, one entry per CDR3 protein. The data hold 850,000 to 1,100,000 distinct CDR3 sequences, with around two fifths observed a single time. The sample consisted of blood. The receptors shown here come from a man between 18 and 35 years old in good health.

The chain links TRBV4-1 to TRBJ2-5, with a weak D call TRBD2 (6 bases). Matching the DNA end better, TRBJ2-7 makes the J call doubtful. The CDR3 is 15 residues long. The V gene's germline CDR1 is MGHRA and CDR2 YSYEKL. The CDR3 DNA reads TGCGCCAGCAGCCAAGAAAGCGCGGGGTACTACGAGCAGTACTTC. Encoded protein: CASSQESAGYYEQYF.

V and J are TRBV28 and TRBJ2-1, with TRBD1 matching 7 bases. Germline V CDR1 and CDR2: MDHEN, SYDVKM. With 3 bases clipped from V and 4 bases from J, the junction kept 12 bases outside the gene matches. The CDR3 loop spans 17 amino acids. Here the CDR3 reads CASSFPRTGLTYNEQFF. CDR3 bases: TGTGCCAGCAGTTTTCCCCGGACAGGTCTAACTTACAATGAGCAGTTCTTC.

This clonotype was seen at least ten times. The chain uses TRBV10-3 and TRBJ2-3; D call uncertain. The germline V gene encodes CDR1 ENHRY and CDR2 SYGVKD. The CDR3 has 11 amino acids. V dropped 11 bases and J dropped 4 bases, with 10 bases sitting between them. CDR3 residues: CAARSPDTQYF. The CDR3 DNA sequence: TGTGCCGCCCGGTCGCCAGATACGCAGTATTTT.

The chain carries TRBV20-1 and TRBJ2-5, with TRBD2 matching over 7 bases. The junction had 14 bases not matched to a gene; V was cut back by 5 bases and J by 5 bases. The CDR3 contains 15 residues. Germline-derived CDR1 and CDR2 are DFQATT and SNEGSKA (reference sequence). The CDR3 spells CSAETGLGALETQYF. DNA for the CDR3: TGCAGTGCTGAAACAGGACTAGGGGCCTTGGAGACCCAGTACTTC.

The rearrangement joins TRBV11-3 to TRBJ2-5; maybe TRBD1 (6 bases). With the DNA end fitting TRBJ2-7 better, the J assignment may be wrong. In germline, CDR1 is SGHNT, CDR2 YENEEA. The CDR3 is 12 amino acids. This CDR3 reads CASSDQGTEQYF. As DNA, the CDR3 is TGTGCCAGCAGCGATCAGGGGACCGAGCAGTACTTC.

The chain recombines TRBV7-8 with TRBJ2-1; D may be TRBD1 or TRBD2 (6 bases each). From germline, CDR1 is SGHVS and CDR2 FQNEAQ. This CDR3 spans 14 amino acids. Trimming pared 4 bases from V and 12 bases from J, leaving 19 bases between. CDR3 DNA sequence: TGTGCCAGCAGCTGGGGGACGGGGGCCTACGGGCAGTTCTTC. Translation gives CASSWGTGAYGQFF.

This clonotype was observed a handful of times. This chain uses TRBV6-2 or TRBV6-3 with TRBJ2-5, with 7 bases matching TRBD2. J was trimmed by 2 bases and V by 5 bases; bases with no gene match: 17. Germline V gene lookup returns CDR1 MNHEY and CDR2 SVGEGT. The CDR3 is made up of 18 amino acids. The CDR3 reads CASSNPPGLVLGQETQYF. The CDR3 coding sequence is TGTGCCAGCAGTAATCCCCCCGGACTAGTTTTGGGGCAAGAGACCCAGTACTTC.

The chain is built from TRBV7-2 and TRBJ2-2; D not resolved. V dropped 4 bases and J dropped 2 bases, with 11 bases sitting between them. Germline V gene data show CDR1 as SGHTA and CDR2 as FQGNSA. The CDR3 length is 15 residues. Here the CDR3 DNA reads TGTGCCAGCAGCTGGGCTGCGGTAAACACCGGGGAGCTGTTTTTT. Amino acid sequence: CASSWAAVNTGELFF. The variable domain in full, completed from reference TRBV7-2 and TRBJ2-2, reads GAGVSQSPSNKVTEKGKDVELRCDPISGHTALYWYRQSLGQGLEFLIYFQGNSAPDKSGLPSDRFSAERTGGSVSTLTIQRTQQEDSAVYLCASSWAAVNTGELFFGEGSRLTVL.

The V gene is TRBV2, the J gene TRBJ2-7; D is unclear. This CDR3 is built from 12 residues. The V gene's germline CDR1 is SNHLY and CDR2 FYNNEI. V was cut by 6 bases and J by 3 bases, with 9 bases left in between. The CDR3 DNA follows: TGTGCCAGCAGCTACAGCTACTACGAGCAGTACTTC. Amino acids: CASSYSYYEQYF.

CDR3 amino acids: CSAIIPGGVREQYF. For the CDR3, the DNA is TGCAGTGCTATAATTCCCGGTGGTGTAAGGGAGCAGTACTTC. The V and J genes are TRBV20-1 and TRBJ2-7, with D hard to call. The CDR3 totals 14 residues. V was clipped by 4 bases and J by 7 bases, with 20 bases between them. CDR1 is DFQATT, CDR2 SNEGSKA, per germline (reference sequence).

V usage is TRBV11-3 and J usage is TRBJ2-3; D remains ambiguous. The CDR3 consists of 15 residues. V lost 3 bases and J lost 2, with 12 bases in between. Germline assignment: CDR1 SGHNT and CDR2 YENEEA. In nucleotides, the CDR3 is TGTGCCAGCAGCTTGTCTGTAGAAGCCACAGATACGCAGTATTTT. As protein: CASSLSVEATDTQYF.

The chain recombines TRBV20-1 with TRBJ2-3; D is uncertain. The germline gives CDR1 DFQATT, CDR2 SNEGSKA (reference sequence). The V end lost 5 bases, the J end lost 1 base, and 13 bases lay between the germline ends. The CDR3 is 14 amino acids. This CDR3 is CSAQAIWGTDTQYF. CDR3 nucleotides: TGCAGTGCTCAGGCCATATGGGGCACAGATACGCAGTATTTT.

This clonotype has just a few counts. This clone may be a read error of a much larger clone one base away. The chain carries TRBV12-3 or TRBV12-4 and TRBJ2-3; TRBD2 matches 8 bases. Losses at the gene ends were 11 bases for V and 5 bases for J; bases not matched to a gene: 15. The CDR3 runs 15 residues. The CDR3 reads CAGTRSGGIKDTQYF. The CDR3 nucleotides are TGTGCCGGCACCAGAAGCGGGGGAATTAAAGATACGCAGTATTTT.

This sequence joins TRBV4-1 and TRBJ1-3; 7 bases line up with TRBD1. This CDR3 has 18 residues. Germline CDR1 MGHRA, CDR2 YSYEKL. V lost 0 bases and J lost 4; bases outside the gene matches: 12. The CDR3 region is CASSQDRERGRSGNTIYF. CDR3 nucleotide sequence: TGCGCCAGCAGCCAAGATCGTGAGAGGGGGCGTTCCGGAAACACCATATATTTT.

This chain connects TRBV9 to TRBJ2-4, with a tentative D call TRBD1 (7 bases). The DNA end is a closer match to TRBJ2-5, so the J assignment may be wrong. The CDR3 has 14 residues. Germline assignment: CDR1 SGDLS and CDR2 YYNGEE. Here the CDR3 DNA reads TGTGCCAGCAGCGTACAGGGGGGACAAGAGACCCAGTACTTC. It specifies CASSVQGGQETQYF.

This clonotype has just a few counts. The chain carries TRBV9 and TRBJ2-2; no definite D call. Between the trimmed V and J ends, which lost 4 bases and 3 bases, there was a span of 19 bases. Germline CDR1 and CDR2: SGDLS and YYNGEE. The CDR3 has 17 residues. The CDR3 DNA is TGTGCCAGCAGCAACCCTGAATCGACACCACACACCGGGGAGCTGTTTTTT. Encoded protein: CASSNPESTPHTGELFF. Drawing the rest from reference TRBV9 and TRBJ2-2, the complete variable domain is DSGVTQTPKHLITATGQRVTLRCSPRSGDLSVYWYQQSLDQGLQFLIQYYNGEERAKGNILERFSAQQFPDLHSELNLSSLELGDSALYFCASSNPESTPHTGELFFGEGSRLTVL.

The chain links TRBV4-3 to TRBJ1-5; TRBD1 might be the D (5 bases). Germline V lookup: CDR1 LGHNA, CDR2 YSLEER. Between the trimmed V and J ends, which lost 0 bases and 4 bases, there was a span of 10 bases. The CDR3 contains 15 residues. The CDR3 loop is CASSQDWGQNQPQHF. The DNA for the CDR3 is TGCGCCAGCAGCCAAGATTGGGGCCAGAATCAGCCCCAGCATTTT.